These T cell receptor beta chains were read from a single sample in a study of shared clonotypes between healthy human individuals. Sequenced by immunoSEQ multiplex PCR; TCRdb stores in-frame clones only, minus some. The data hold approximately 600,000 clones, with approximately 95% observed a single time. Sequencing was carried out using naive CD8+ T cells sorted from blood. These receptors were obtained from a woman aged 30 to 39 in good health. The CDR3 runs from the conserved cysteine through the conserved F or W. The D gene is left open where the match is weak. Not all rows give a size; the values are once, few, many and, for expanded clones, a class.

V	size	D	J	DNA	CDR3
TRBV9	-	-	TRBJ2-7	TGTGCCAGCAGCGTAGCGGCAGCCGGGGCATACGAGCAGTACTTC	CASSVAAAGAYEQYF
TRBV19	once	-	TRBJ2-7	TGTGCCAGTAGTATTGGACAATTTGCACTGTCGGACGAGCAGTACTTC	CASSIGQFALSDEQYF
TRBV5-5	-	-	TRBJ2-7	TGTGCCAGCAGATTCGAGTCCTCCTACGAGCAGTACTTC	CASRFESSYEQYF
TRBV6-1	-	-	TRBJ2-7	TGTGCCAGCAGTGAATATTGGGGGGCTCTAGACGAGCAGTACTTC	CASSEYWGALDEQYF
TRBV28	-	TRBD1	TRBJ1-3	TGTGCCAGCAGCCCGGACAGGTACTCTGGAAACACCATATATTTT	CASSPDRYSGNTIYF
TRBV27	-	-	TRBJ2-2	TGTGCCAGCACCCCCTCGCCGCGCACCGGGGAGCTGTTTTTT	CASTPSPRTGELFF
TRBV5-1	-	TRBD2	TRBJ2-1	TGCGCCAGCAGCCCAGCACCCGGGACTAGCAGACACAATGAGCAGTTCTTC	CASSPAPGTSRHNEQFF
TRBV5-8	-	TRBD2	TRBJ2-1	TGTGCCAGCGCCAATTTCAACCTGGGAGGGACGGATGAGCAGTTCTTC	CASANFNLGGTDEQFF
TRBV2	-	-	TRBJ1-2	TGTGCCAGCAGTGATCTAAGGGAGGGCTATGGCTACACCTTC	CASSDLREGYGYTF
TRBV5-6	-	-	TRBJ2-7	TGTGCCAGCAACCAACTACACGCCTCCTACGAGCAGTACTTC	CASNQLHASYEQYF
TRBV10-3	-	TRBD2	TRBJ2-7	TGTGCCATCAGTGGAGCACCATCCGGACTAGCGGGAGACGAGCAGTACTTC	CAISGAPSGLAGDEQYF
TRBV9	-	TRBD1	TRBJ1-1	TGTGCCAGCAGTCCCACTCAGGGGGCATCGGACACTGAAGCTTTCTTT	CASSPTQGASDTEAFF
TRBV27	-	-	TRBJ2-5	TGTGCCAGCAGTTTATTGGGTCAAGAGACCCAGTACTTC	CASSLLGQETQYF
TRBV18	-	-	TRBJ1-2	TGTGCCAGCTCACCAGCAGGGATTCAGGGTGGCTACACCTTC	CASSPAGIQGGYTF
TRBV28	-	TRBD2	TRBJ2-3	TGTGCCAGCAGTAGCGGGAGGGCTAGCACAGATACGCAGTATTTT	CASSSGRASTDTQYF
TRBV30	-	-	TRBJ2-7	TGTGCCTGGAAGGATGGGGGATTCTACGAGCAGTACTTC	CAWKDGGFYEQYF
TRBV28	-	-	TRBJ1-4	TGTGCCAGCAGTTTCGCGTCATTCGAAAAACTGTTTTTT	CASSFASFEKLFF
TRBV5-1	-	-	TRBJ2-4	TGCGCCAGCAGCTTGGCCTTCCGGGACAAGAAAAACATTCAGTACTTC	CASSLAFRDKKNIQYF
TRBV11-2	-	-	TRBJ1-5	TGTGCCAGCAGCTCAGGACGGAAGAATCAGCCCCAGCATTTT	CASSSGRKNQPQHF
TRBV2	once	-	TRBJ2-7	TGTGCCAGCAGTGAGGGACGGCTTTCCTACGAGCAGTACTTC	CASSEGRLSYEQYF
TRBV6-1	-	TRBD1	TRBJ1-5	TGTGCCAGCCGATGGGACAGGGGTAGCAATCAGCCCCAGCATTTT	CASRWDRGSNQPQHF
TRBV5-1	-	-	TRBJ2-3	TGCGCCAGCAGCTGGCGGACTAGCACAGATACGCAGTATTTT	CASSWRTSTDTQYF
TRBV6-6	-	-	TRBJ1-1	TGTGCCAGCAGTTATTTTGGGGGACACACTGAAGCTTTCTTT	CASSYFGGHTEAFF